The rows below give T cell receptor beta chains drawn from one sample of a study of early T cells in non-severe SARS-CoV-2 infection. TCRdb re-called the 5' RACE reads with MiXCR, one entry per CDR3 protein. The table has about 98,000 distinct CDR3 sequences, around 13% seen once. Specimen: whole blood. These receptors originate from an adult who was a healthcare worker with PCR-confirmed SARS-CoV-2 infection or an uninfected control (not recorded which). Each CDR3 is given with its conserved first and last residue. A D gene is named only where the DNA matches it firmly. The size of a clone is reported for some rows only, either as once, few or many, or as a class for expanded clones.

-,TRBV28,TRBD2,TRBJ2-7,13,CASSFGRPGEQYF,TGTGCCAGCAGTTTCGGGAGGCCCGGCGAGCAGTACTTC
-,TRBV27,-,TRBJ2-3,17,CASSLAGDGSSTDTQYF,TGTGCCAGCAGCCTAGCCGGGGACGGCTCTAGCACAGATACGCAGTATTTT
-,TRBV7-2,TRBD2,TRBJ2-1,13,CASSITSGVSAFF,TGTGCCAGCAGCATAACTAGCGGGGTCTCTGCGTTCTTC
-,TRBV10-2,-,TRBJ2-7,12,CASSESTREQYF,TGCGCCAGCAGTGAGTCGACTCGCGAGCAGTACTTC
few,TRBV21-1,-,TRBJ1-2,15,CASSKALDRAGGYTF,TGTGCCAGCAGCAAAGCCCTGGACAGGGCGGGCGGCTACACCTTC
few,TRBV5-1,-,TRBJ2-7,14,CASSLRLASDEQYF,TGCGCCAGCAGCTTGAGGCTAGCTAGCGACGAGCAGTACTTC
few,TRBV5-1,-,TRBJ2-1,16,CASSLVERNSYNEQFF,TGCGCCAGCAGCTTGGTCGAGCGGAACTCCTACAATGAGCAGTTCTTC
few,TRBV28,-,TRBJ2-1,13,CASSHNEEDEQFF,TGTGCCAGCAGCCATAATGAGGAAGATGAGCAGTTCTTC
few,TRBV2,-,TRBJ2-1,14,CASSSRRRENEQFF,TGTGCCAGCAGTTCCAGACGCAGGGAGAATGAGCAGTTCTTC
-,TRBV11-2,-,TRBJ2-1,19,CASSSGTILSRGSYNEQFF,TGTGCCAGCAGCTCCGGGACCATTCTATCTAGGGGCTCCTACAATGAGCAGTTCTTC
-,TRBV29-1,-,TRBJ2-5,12,CSVAKNQETQYF,TGCAGCGTGGCAAAAAACCAAGAGACCCAGTACTTC
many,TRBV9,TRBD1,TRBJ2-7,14,CASSERDRVHEQYF,TGTGCCAGCAGCGAGCGGGACAGGGTTCACGAGCAGTACTTC
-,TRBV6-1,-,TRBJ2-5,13,CASSEMGKETQYF,TGTGCCAGCAGTGAAATGGGGAAAGAGACCCAGTACTTC
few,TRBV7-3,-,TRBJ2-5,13,CASSLRRAETQYF,TGTGCCAGCAGCTTAAGAAGGGCAGAGACCCAGTACTTC
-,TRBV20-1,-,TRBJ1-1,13,CSARYQGQPEAFF,TGCAGTGCTAGATATCAAGGACAGCCTGAAGCTTTCTTT
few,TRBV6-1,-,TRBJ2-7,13,CASTRDEPYEQYF,TGTGCCAGCACCCGAGACGAGCCCTACGAGCAGTACTTC
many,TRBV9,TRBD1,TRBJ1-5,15,CASSVGGTEGQPQHF,TGTGCCAGCAGCGTAGGCGGGACAGAGGGACAGCCCCAGCATTTT
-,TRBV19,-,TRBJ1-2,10,CASSTGGYTF,TGTGCCAGTAGTACTGGGGGCTACACCTTC
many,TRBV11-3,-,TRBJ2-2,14,CASSLRGNTGELFF,TGTGCCAGCAGCTTAAGAGGGAACACCGGGGAGCTGTTTTTT
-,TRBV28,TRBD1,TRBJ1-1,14,CASEQGRGNTEAFF,TGTGCCAGCGAACAGGGGCGAGGTAACACTGAAGCTTTCTTT
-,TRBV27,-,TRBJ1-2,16,CASSLSGGPINYGYTF,TGTGCCAGCAGTTTATCAGGAGGGCCTATTAACTATGGCTACACCTTC
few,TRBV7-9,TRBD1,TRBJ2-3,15,CASSSKGTGADTQYF,TGTGCCAGCAGCTCCAAAGGGACAGGGGCAGATACGCAGTATTTT
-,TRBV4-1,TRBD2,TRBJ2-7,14,CASSLQREPYEQYF,TGCGCCAGCAGCCTCCAGCGGGAACCCTACGAGCAGTACTTC
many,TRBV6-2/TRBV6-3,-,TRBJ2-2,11,CATDYGGELFF,TGTGCCACCGACTATGGCGGGGAGCTGTTTTTT
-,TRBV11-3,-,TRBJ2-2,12,CASSSTSGELFF,TGTGCCAGCAGCTCTACCTCCGGGGAGCTGTTTTTT
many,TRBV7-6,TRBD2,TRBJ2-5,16,CASSLGASGLQETQYF,TGTGCCAGCAGCTTAGGGGCTAGCGGCTTACAAGAGACCCAGTACTTC
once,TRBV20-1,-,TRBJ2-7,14,CSAPQPGRIYEQYF,TGCAGTGCGCCTCAACCGGGACGGATCTACGAGCAGTACTTC
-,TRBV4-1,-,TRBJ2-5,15,CASSQVRRGPETQYF,TGCGCCAGCAGCCAAGTCAGAAGGGGCCCAGAGACCCAGTACTTC
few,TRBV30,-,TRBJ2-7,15,CAWSVQWRTFYEQYF,TGTGCCTGGAGTGTACAATGGCGAACCTTCTACGAGCAGTACTTC
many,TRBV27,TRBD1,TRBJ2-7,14,CASSVDRGKYEQYF,TGTGCCAGCAGTGTGGACAGGGGGAAATACGAGCAGTACTTC
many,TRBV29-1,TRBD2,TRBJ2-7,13,CSARLAGVYEQYF,TGCAGCGCCCGACTAGCGGGAGTCTACGAGCAGTACTTC
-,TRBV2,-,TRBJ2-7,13,CATHETVSYEQYF,TGTGCCACCCACGAGACAGTCTCCTACGAGCAGTACTTC
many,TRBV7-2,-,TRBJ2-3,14,CASSLVRRDDTQYF,TGTGCCAGCAGCTTAGTACGGCGGGATGATACGCAGTATTTT
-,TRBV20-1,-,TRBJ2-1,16,CSARDPYISSYNEQFF,TGCAGTGCTAGAGATCCGTACATAAGCTCCTACAATGAGCAGTTCTTC
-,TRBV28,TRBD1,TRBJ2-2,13,CASRGQYTGELFF,TGTGCCAGCAGGGGACAGTACACCGGGGAGCTGTTTTTT
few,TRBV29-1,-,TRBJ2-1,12,CSVEDLRGEQFF,TGCAGCGTTGAAGATCTCAGGGGTGAGCAGTTCTTC
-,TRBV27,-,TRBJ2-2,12,CASSEFTGELFF,TGTGCCAGCAGCGAATTCACCGGGGAGCTGTTTTTT
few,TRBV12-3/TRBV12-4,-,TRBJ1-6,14,CASRTGGYNSPLHF,TGTGCCAGCAGAACCGGGGGCTATAATTCACCCCTCCACTTT
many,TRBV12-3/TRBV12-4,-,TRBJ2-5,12,CASGTGGRDQYF,TGTGCCAGCGGAACAGGCGGCCGCGACCAGTACTTC
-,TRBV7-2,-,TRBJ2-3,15,CASSLGFAFTDTQYF,TGTGCCAGCAGCTTGGGGTTCGCCTTCACAGATACGCAGTATTTT
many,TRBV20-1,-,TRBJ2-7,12,CSAAGLHYEQYF,TGCAGTGCAGCCGGACTACACTACGAGCAGTACTTC
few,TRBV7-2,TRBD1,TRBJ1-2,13,CASRSTGNYGYTF,TGTGCCAGCAGGTCGACAGGGAACTATGGCTACACCTTC
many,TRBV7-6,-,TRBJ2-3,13,CASRKGPGDTQYF,TGTGCCAGCAGGAAGGGACCCGGGGATACGCAGTATTTT
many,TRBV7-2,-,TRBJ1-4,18,CASSLSRFRQRTNEKLFF,TGTGCCAGCAGCTTAAGTCGCTTCCGGCAGAGAACTAATGAAAAACTGTTTTTT
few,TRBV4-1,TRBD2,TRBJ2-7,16,CASSQVPGTSAYEQYF,TGCGCCAGCAGCCAAGTCCCCGGGACTAGCGCCTACGAGCAGTACTTC
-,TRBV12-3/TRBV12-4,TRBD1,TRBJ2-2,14,CASRPGGDTGELFF,TGTGCCAGCAGACCAGGGGGCGACACCGGGGAGCTGTTTTTT
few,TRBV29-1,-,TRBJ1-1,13,CTVRGGLNTEAFF,TGCACCGTCAGAGGCGGACTAAACACTGAAGCTTTCTTT
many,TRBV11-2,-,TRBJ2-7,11,CASSFSYEQYF,TGTGCCAGCAGCTTTTCCTACGAGCAGTACTTC
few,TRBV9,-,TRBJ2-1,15,CASSVGRDSYNEQFF,TGTGCCAGCAGCGTAGGGAGAGACTCCTACAATGAGCAGTTCTTC
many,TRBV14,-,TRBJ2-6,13,CASSRQAANVLTF,TGTGCCAGCAGTCGTCAAGCCGCCAACGTCCTGACTTTC
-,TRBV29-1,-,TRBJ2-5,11,CSATTGETQYF,TGCAGCGCCACGACCGGAGAGACCCAGTACTTC
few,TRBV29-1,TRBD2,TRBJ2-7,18,CSVEDGALEASGAYEQYF,TGCAGCGTTGAAGATGGGGCCCTGGAGGCTAGCGGGGCCTACGAGCAGTACTTC
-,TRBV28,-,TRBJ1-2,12,CARVDCPPGYTF,TGTGCCAGAGTGGACTGCCCACCTGGCTACACCTTC
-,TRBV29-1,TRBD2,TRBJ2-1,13,CSDRLAGVNEQFF,TGCAGCGACCGACTAGCGGGAGTAAATGAGCAGTTCTTC
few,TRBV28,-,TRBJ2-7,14,CASGTQGISYEQYF,TGTGCCAGCGGGACACAGGGAATCTCCTACGAGCAGTACTTC
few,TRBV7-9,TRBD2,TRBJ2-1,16,CASSPGLAGAVYEQFF,TGTGCCAGCAGCCCGGGACTAGCGGGAGCGGTCTATGAGCAGTTCTTC
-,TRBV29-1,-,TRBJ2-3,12,CSVGVATDTQYF,TGCAGCGTTGGGGTCGCCACGGATACGCAGTATTTT
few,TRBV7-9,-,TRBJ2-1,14,CASSLGTFYNEQFF,TGTGCCAGCAGTCTGGGGACATTTTACAATGAGCAGTTCTTC
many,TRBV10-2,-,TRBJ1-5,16,CASSEDASYSNQPQHF,TGCGCCAGCAGTGAAGATGCATCCTATAGCAATCAGCCCCAGCATTTT
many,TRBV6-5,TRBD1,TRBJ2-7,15,CASSSGQGKVYEQYF,TGTGCCAGCAGTTCCGGACAGGGGAAGGTCTACGAGCAGTACTTC